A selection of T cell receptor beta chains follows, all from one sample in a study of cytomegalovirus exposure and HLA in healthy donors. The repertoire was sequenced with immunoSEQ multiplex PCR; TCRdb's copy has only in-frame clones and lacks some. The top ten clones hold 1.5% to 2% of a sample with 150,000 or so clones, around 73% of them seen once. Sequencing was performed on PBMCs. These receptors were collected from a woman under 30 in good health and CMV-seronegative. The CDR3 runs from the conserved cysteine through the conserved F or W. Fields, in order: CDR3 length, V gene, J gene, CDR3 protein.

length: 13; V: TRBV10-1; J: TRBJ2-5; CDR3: CASSGQVQETQYF
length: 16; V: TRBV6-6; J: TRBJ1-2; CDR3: CASSYSNTGAGDGYTF
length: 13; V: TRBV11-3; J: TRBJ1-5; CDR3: CASSPGRNQPQHF
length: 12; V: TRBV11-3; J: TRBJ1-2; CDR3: CASSSDSYGYTF
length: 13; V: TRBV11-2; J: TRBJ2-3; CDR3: CASTPWGGDTQYF
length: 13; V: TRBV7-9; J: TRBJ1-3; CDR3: CACDRGGGNTIYF
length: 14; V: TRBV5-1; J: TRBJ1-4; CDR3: CASRDTSTNEKLFF
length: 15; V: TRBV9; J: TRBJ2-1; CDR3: CASTPDSKVLFEQFF
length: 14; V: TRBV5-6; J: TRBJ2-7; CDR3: CASSFRDRENEQYF
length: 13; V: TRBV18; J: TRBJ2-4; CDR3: CASSPPGQGGQYF
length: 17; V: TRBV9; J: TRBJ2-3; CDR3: CASSVEGRLAPGDTQYF
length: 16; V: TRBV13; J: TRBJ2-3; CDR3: CASSLFWRYSTDTQYF
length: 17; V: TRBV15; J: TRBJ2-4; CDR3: CATSRGGGGTEKNIQYF
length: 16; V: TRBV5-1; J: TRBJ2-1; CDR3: CASSLGGTGGVNEQFF
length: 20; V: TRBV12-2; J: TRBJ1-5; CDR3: CASRPSRAGHFPHSNQPQHF
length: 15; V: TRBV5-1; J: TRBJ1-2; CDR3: CASSLGSGKSRGYTF
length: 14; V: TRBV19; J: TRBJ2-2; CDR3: CASGLTGETGELFF
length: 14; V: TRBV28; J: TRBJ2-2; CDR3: CASTGLTNTGELFF
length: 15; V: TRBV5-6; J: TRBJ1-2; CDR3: CASSPGQGVIYGYTF